This T cell receptor (beta chain) is from a study of blood T cell repertoires in COVID-19. V gave up 3 bases and J gave up 2 bases; unmatched junction bases: 4. Germline V gene data show CDR1 as SGHRS and CDR2 as YFSETQ. CDR3 size: 14 residues. TCRdb keeps only in-frame clones here, not all; method: immunoSEQ multiplex PCR. The profile shows under 400,000 clones, about 87% of them singletons. The cohort comprised adults aged about 18 to 100 years residing in under 25 US areas. The V and J genes are TRBV5-1 and TRBJ2-5; TRBD1 aligns across 7 bases. The TCR was taken from a man in his forties or fifties in a cohort exposed to, infected with or recovered from COVID-19 (not recorded which). Sequencing was performed on PBMCs or T cells enriched from blood (not recorded which). This CDR3 is CASSYGQVQETQYF. For the CDR3, the DNA is TGCGCCAGCAGCTATGGACAGGTACAAGAGACCCAGTACTTC.